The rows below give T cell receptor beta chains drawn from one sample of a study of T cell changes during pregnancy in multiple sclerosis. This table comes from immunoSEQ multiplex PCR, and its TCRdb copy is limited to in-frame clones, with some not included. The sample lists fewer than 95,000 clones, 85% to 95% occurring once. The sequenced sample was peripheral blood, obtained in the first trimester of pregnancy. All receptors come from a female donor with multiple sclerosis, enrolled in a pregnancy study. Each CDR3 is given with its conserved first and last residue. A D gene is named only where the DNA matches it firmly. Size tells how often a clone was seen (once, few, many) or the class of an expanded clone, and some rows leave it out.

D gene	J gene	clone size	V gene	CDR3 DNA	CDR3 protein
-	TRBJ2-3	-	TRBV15	TGTGCCACCGCTCGGGTCCGAGGAGATACGCAGTATTTT	CATARVRGDTQYF
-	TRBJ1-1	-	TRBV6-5	TGTGCCAGCAGTTACGACAGGTTGAACACTGAAGCTTTCTTT	CASSYDRLNTEAFF
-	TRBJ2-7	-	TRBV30	TGTGCCTGGAGTACGGATGAACCGGGACTAAAAAGGGGGTACGAGCAGTACTTC	CAWSTDEPGLKRGYEQYF
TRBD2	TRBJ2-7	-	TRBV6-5	TGTGCCAGCAGTTACTCCTTAAGCGGGGGCCTTAGCGAGCAGTACTTC	CASSYSLSGGLSEQYF
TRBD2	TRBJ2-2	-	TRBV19	TGTGCCAGTAGTATCGTTCCGACTAGCGGGGGCACCGGGGAGCTGTTTTTT	CASSIVPTSGGTGELFF
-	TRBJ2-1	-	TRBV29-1	TGCAGCGTTGCTGCCGGGCCGGGGGAGCAGTTCTTC	CSVAAGPGEQFF
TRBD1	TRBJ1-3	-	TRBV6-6	TGTGCCAGCAAACAGGGGTCTGGAAACACCATATATTTT	CASKQGSGNTIYF
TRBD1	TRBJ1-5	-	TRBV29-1	TGCAGCGCTGCGCGTGGGACAGGGGGGAATCAGCCCCAGCATTTT	CSAARGTGGNQPQHF
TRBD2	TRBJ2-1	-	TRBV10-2	TGCGCCAGCAGAACGGGACTAGGGGGTTCCAATGAGCAGTTCTTC	CASRTGLGGSNEQFF
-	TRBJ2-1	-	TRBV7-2	TGTGCCAGCAGCTTAGCGAGCCGCAATGAGCAGTTCTTC	CASSLASRNEQFF
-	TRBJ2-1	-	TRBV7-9	TGTGCCAGCAGCTTAGGACAAAACCCCGATGAGCAGTTCTTC	CASSLGQNPDEQFF
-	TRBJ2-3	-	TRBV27	TGTGCCAGCAGTCACCGGCGGGACAGGCAGTATTTT	CASSHRRDRQYF
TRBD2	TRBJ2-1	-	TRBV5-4	TGTGCCAGCAGCAGAACCTCACTAGCGGGGGGTTACAATGAGCAGTTCTTC	CASSRTSLAGGYNEQFF
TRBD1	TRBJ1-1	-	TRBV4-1	TGCGCCAGCAGCCAATGGAGGGACAGCTCCCTCACTGAAGCTTTCTTT	CASSQWRDSSLTEAFF
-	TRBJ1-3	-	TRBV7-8	TGTGCCAGCAGCTTAGGAATTTTGGGGACAGGAAACACCATATATTTT	CASSLGILGTGNTIYF
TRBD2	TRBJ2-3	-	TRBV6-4	TGTGCCAGCAGTCCCACTAGCGGATTCACAGATACGCAGTATTTT	CASSPTSGFTDTQYF
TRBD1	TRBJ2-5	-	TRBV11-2	TGTGCCAGCACCCGACAGGGGCAGTACCAAGAGACCCAGTACTTC	CASTRQGQYQETQYF
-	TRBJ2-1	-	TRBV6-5	TGTGCCAGCAGAACAGGTCGGCGTTACAATGAGCAGTTCTTC	CASRTGRRYNEQFF
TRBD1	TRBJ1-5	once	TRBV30	TGTGCCTGGAGTTCGTATGACAGGGCTGGACAGCCCCAGCATTTT	CAWSSYDRAGQPQHF
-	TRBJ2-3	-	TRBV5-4	TGTGCCAGCAGCTTGGTAGCGGAAAGCACAGATACGCAGTATTTT	CASSLVAESTDTQYF
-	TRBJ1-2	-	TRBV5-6	TGTGCCAGCAGCCTTAACCAGGGCTCGGTTGGCTACACCTTC	CASSLNQGSVGYTF
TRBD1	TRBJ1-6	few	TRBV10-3	TGTGCCATCAGTGAGAGGGACAGGGAGGCTCCCCTCCACTTT	CAISERDREAPLHF
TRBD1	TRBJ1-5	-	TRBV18	TGTGCCAGCTCACCTACCCGGACAGGGGAGCCCCAGCATTTT	CASSPTRTGEPQHF
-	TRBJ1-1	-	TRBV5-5	TGTGCCAGCAGCTTAGGAGCGCCTGGAATCGGCACTGAAGCTTTCTTT	CASSLGAPGIGTEAFF
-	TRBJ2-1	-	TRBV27	TGTGCCAGCAGTTTACTCCGGTTTGGCTCCTACAATGAGCAGTTCTTC	CASSLLRFGSYNEQFF
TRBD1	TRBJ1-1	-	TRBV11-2	TGTGCCAGCAGCTTATCGGGGGGGGCAGGGGGCACTGAAGCTTTCTTT	CASSLSGGAGGTEAFF
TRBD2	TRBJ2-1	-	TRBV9	TGTGCCAGCAGCGGGGGGGGACCGTTGTACAATGAGCAGTTCTTC	CASSGGGPLYNEQFF
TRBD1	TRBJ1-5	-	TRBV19	TGTGCCAGTACCCACCGGGACAGGCAAATCAATCAGCCCCAGCATTTT	CASTHRDRQINQPQHF
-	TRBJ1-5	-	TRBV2	TGTGCCAGCACCGAGGGTGGCAGCAATCAGCCCCAGCATTTT	CASTEGGSNQPQHF
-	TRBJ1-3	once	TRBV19	TGTGCCAGTAGCCAAACAGGAGTGGACACCATATATTTT	CASSQTGVDTIYF
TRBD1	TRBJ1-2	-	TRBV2	TGTGCCAGCTACAGTCCATCGGGACAGGGTGATTTCCATGGCTACACCTTC	CASYSPSGQGDFHGYTF
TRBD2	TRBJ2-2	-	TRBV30	TGTGCCTGGAGTGACGACTGGGGCGGGGGGTTTGCCGGGGAGCTGTTTTTT	CAWSDDWGGGFAGELFF
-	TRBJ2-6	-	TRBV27	TGTGCCAGCAGTTTCCTGAGCTCTGGGGCCAACGTCCTGACTTTC	CASSFLSSGANVLTF
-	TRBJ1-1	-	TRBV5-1	TGCGCCAGCAGCTCCCCCCACCCCCAGGGGAAAGCTTTCTTT	CASSSPHPQGKAFF
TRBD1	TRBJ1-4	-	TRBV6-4	TGTGCCAGCAGCCAGACAGGGCCGAATGAAAAACTGTTTTTT	CASSQTGPNEKLFF
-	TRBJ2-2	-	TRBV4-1	TGCGCCAGCACGAACCCCGGTAGAACCGGGGAGCTGTTTTTT	CASTNPGRTGELFF
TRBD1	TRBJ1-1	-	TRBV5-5	TGTGCCAGCAGTCCGCCCGGGACAGGGTCCACTGAAGCTTTCTTT	CASSPPGTGSTEAFF
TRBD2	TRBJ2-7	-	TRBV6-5	TGTGCCAGCAGTTATGGGGCTAGCGGGAGGTGGCAGTACTTC	CASSYGASGRWQYF
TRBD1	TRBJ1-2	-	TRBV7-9	TGTGCCAGCAGCCCTCAGACAGGGCCAATCGATGGCTACACCTTC	CASSPQTGPIDGYTF
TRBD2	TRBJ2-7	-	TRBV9	TGTGCCAGCAGCGACAGCGGGGGGTGGTACGAGCAGTACTTC	CASSDSGGWYEQYF
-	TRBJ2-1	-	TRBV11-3	TGTGCCAGCAGCTTTATAGGGGGAGAGCAGTTCTTC	CASSFIGGEQFF
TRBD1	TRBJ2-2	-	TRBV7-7	TGTGCTAGCAGCTCTGGACAGGGGGCGTACGGGGAGCTGTTTTTT	CASSSGQGAYGELFF
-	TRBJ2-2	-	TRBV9	TGTGCCAGCAGCCCCCCGGCTGGCAGATCTAGGGGCCTCGGGGAGCTGTTTTTT	CASSPPAGRSRGLGELFF
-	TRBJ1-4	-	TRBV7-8	TGTGCCAGCAGCTTGAATCAGGGTGGGCTCAATGAAAAACTGTTTTTT	CASSLNQGGLNEKLFF
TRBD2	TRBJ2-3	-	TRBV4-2	TGTGCCAGCAGCCAAGAGATCAGAGGTAGCGGGGATACGCAGTATTTT	CASSQEIRGSGDTQYF
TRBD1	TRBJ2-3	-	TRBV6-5	TGTGCCAGCAGAGGAACAGGGGGCGGCACAGATACGCAGTATTTT	CASRGTGGGTDTQYF
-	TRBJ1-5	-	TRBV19	TGTGCCAGTAGTACGAGGGGGAGGGTCAGCAATCAGCCCCAGCATTTT	CASSTRGRVSNQPQHF
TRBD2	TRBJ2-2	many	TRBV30	TGTGCCTGGAGGACTAGCCGTGACGGGGAGCTGTTTTTT	CAWRTSRDGELFF
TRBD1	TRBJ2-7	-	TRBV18	TGTGCCAGCTCACCCCAGACAGGGGCCGAGCAGTACTTC	CASSPQTGAEQYF
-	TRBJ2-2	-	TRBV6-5	TGTGCCAGCGGCAGGGTGGCGACCGGGGAGCTGTTTTTT	CASGRVATGELFF
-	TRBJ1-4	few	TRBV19	TGTGCCAGTAGTATATCGGAAAAACTGTTTTTT	CASSISEKLFF
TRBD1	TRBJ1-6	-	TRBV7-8	TGTGCCAGCAGCTTCGAACAGGGGGCGAATTCACCCCTCCACTTT	CASSFEQGANSPLHF
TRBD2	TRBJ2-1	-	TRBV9	TGTGCCAGCAGCGTAGCCGCGGGGGGGAACAATGAGCAGTTCTTC	CASSVAAGGNNEQFF
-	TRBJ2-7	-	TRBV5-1	TGCGCCAGCAGCTTGGACTCTCCCTCCACGCACGAGCAGTACTTC	CASSLDSPSTHEQYF
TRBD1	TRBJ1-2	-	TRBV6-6	TGTGCCAGCAGTTTAGGGGGCCTGGGTGGCTACACCTTC	CASSLGGLGGYTF
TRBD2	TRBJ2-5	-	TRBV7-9	TGTGCCAGCAGCGGTAGCGGGGAAGAGACCCAGTACTTC	CASSGSGEETQYF
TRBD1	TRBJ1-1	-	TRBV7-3	TGTGCCAGCAGCGTAACAGGGGCCCTGAACACTGAAGCTTTCTTT	CASSVTGALNTEAFF